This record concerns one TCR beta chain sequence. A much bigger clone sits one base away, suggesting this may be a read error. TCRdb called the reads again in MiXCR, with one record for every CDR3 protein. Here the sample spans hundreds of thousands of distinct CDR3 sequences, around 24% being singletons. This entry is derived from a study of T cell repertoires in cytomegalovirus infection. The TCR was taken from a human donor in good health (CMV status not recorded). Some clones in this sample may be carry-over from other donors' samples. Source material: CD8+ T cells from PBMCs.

CDR3 amino acids: CASSYPYGYTF. The CDR3 bases are TGTGCCAGCAGTTACCCCTATGGCTACACCTTC. This chain connects TRBV6-8 to TRBJ1-2, with D unresolved. This CDR3 region has 11 residues. CDR1 MNHGY and CDR2 SAAAGT come from the germline V gene. V gave up 2 bases and J gave up 4 bases, with 2 bases separating them.